This T cell receptor (beta chain) was sequenced for a study of glioma-infiltrating T cells after dendritic cell vaccination. Turning to the study itself: Treatment, given 2003 to 2012, was autologous tumor lysate-pulsed dendritic cell vaccination. Three intradermal dendritic cell vaccine injections were given every two weeks. Findings of the study overall: Longer survival after dendritic cell vaccination followed higher pretreatment TIL content. The cohort had few patients with full blood and tumor sets.

Indicated time point: after dendritic cell vaccination, including at tumor progression/relapse. The germline gives CDR1 SGHAT, CDR2 FQNNGV. J gave up 4 bases and V 4 bases, and 2 bases lay outside the gene matches. CDR3 size: 13 residues. Method: immunoSEQ multiplex PCR; TCRdb's copy keeps in-frame clones and lacks some. Of roughly 100,000 clones in the sample, around 90% were seen once. In regard to this clone: Its antigen is still unknown.

This TCR was sampled from a human donor with glioblastoma. V gene TRBV11-2 combines with J gene TRBJ1-1, with 8 bases that match TRBD1. Material: blood, obtained after dendritic cell vaccination. CDR3 nucleotides: TGTGCCAGCAGCTCACAGGGGGTCACTGAAGCTTTCTTT. This translates into CASSSQGVTEAFF.